Listed here are 11 T cell receptor beta chains from one sample, sequenced in a study of identical twins. TCRdb reprocessed the 5' RACE reads via MiXCR and lists one record per CDR3 protein. The sample includes around 1.7 million distinct CDR3 sequences, less than 35% seen only once; the top ten take approximately 0.25%. Sequencing was carried out using cord blood. These receptors all come from a newborn girl in good health.

The chain carries TRBV15 and TRBJ1-4; TRBD1 is a possible D gene (5 bases). Looked up from germline, CDR1 is LNHNV and CDR2 is YYDKDF (reference sequence). V was pared by 3 bases and J by 0 bases, with 14 bases between. This CDR3 spans 17 amino acids. The CDR3 loop reads CATSSPGTLATNEKLFF. As DNA, the CDR3 is TGTGCCACCAGCAGTCCCGGGACCCTTGCAACTAATGAAAAACTGTTTTTT.

The rearrangement joins TRBV4-2 to TRBJ1-4; 8 nucleotides agree with TRBD1. CDR3 length equals 16 residues. Germline V gives CDR1 LGHNA, CDR2 YNFKEQ. Trimming cost V 4 bases and J 4 bases; bases outside gene matches: 8. The CDR3 loop reads CASSPSRQGRNEKLFF. The CDR3 nucleotides read TGTGCCAGCAGCCCCTCCCGACAGGGGCGTAATGAAAAACTGTTTTTT.

This clonotype has only a few counts. The chain recombines TRBV4-1 with TRBJ1-5; TRBD1 might be the D (5 bases). Looked up from germline, CDR1 is MGHRA and CDR2 is YSYEKL. CDR3 length: 18 amino acids. V gave up 2 bases and J gave up 1 base, with 18 bases separating them. CDR3 DNA: TGCGCCAGCAGCCAAATCAAGCTGGGGGTAGTGAGCAATCAGCCCCAGCATTTT. This gives the protein CASSQIKLGVVSNQPQHF.

This clonotype appeared a single time. The gene calls are TRBV20-1 and TRBJ1-2; perhaps TRBD1 as D (5 bases). Germline CDR1 DFQATT, CDR2 SNEGSKA (reference sequence). The germline V and J ends were trimmed by 2 bases and 5 bases, with 18 bases remaining between them. The CDR3 runs to 15 residues. In DNA, the CDR3 is TGCAGTGCTAGAAAAGGGGCTTCTACCGCTTATGGCTACACCTTC. Translated, it gives CSARKGASTAYGYTF.

The CDR3 is CASSVGIGTYEQYF. In nucleotides, the CDR3 is TGTGCCAGCAGCGTAGGAATAGGAACCTACGAGCAGTACTTC. The chain recombines TRBV9 with TRBJ2-4; no clear D. Near its end, the DNA agrees better with TRBJ2-7, so the J call may be wrong. CDR1 and CDR2 from the germline V gene are SGDLS and YYNGEE. The CDR3 runs 14 residues.

This clonotype was observed a handful of times. This chain uses TRBV10-3 with TRBJ1-3; unclear D gene. CDR1 is ENHRY and CDR2 is SYGVKD in the germline V gene. CDR3 length: 11 amino acids. Between the trimmed V and J ends, which lost 8 bases and 4 bases, there was a span of 6 bases. CDR3 DNA sequence: TGTGCCATCCTGGTCGGAAACACCATATATTTT. This encodes CAILVGNTIYF.

This clonotype was picked up a small number of times. The genes are TRBV9 and TRBJ2-5; 9 nucleotides agree with TRBD1. From germline, CDR1 is SGDLS and CDR2 YYNGEE. The CDR3 has 15 amino acids. V was pared by 3 bases and J by 5 bases, with 8 bases of the junction left unmatched. CDR3: CASSGRQGGKETQYF. CDR3 bases: TGTGCCAGCAGCGGAAGACAGGGGGGGAAGGAGACCCAGTACTTC.

This rearrangement joins TRBV20-1 to TRBJ1-1, with a weak D call TRBD1 (6 bases). CDR1 and CDR2 from the germline V gene are DFQATT and SNEGSKA (reference sequence). The CDR3 spans 14 residues. V lost 3 bases, J lost 0 bases, and 11 bases lay in between. DNA of the CDR3: TGCAGTGCTAGCGCGGGACACCTGAACACTGAAGCTTTCTTT. It specifies CSASAGHLNTEAFF.

The CDR3 DNA is TGTGCCAGCAGTGAAGTAGGGGGACCGGGAAACATTCAGTACTTC. This translates into CASSEVGGPGNIQYF. The rearrangement links TRBV6-1 to TRBJ2-4; TRBD1 is a possible D gene (6 bases). The V gene's germline CDR1 is MNHNS and CDR2 SASEGT. V gave up 1 base and J gave up 6 bases, with 13 bases separating them. CDR3 length: 15 residues.

The CDR3 protein is CSVGTGTGHYGYTF. The CDR3 region has the DNA TGCAGCGTTGGGACCGGGACAGGGCACTATGGCTACACCTTC. The gene calls are TRBV29-1 and TRBJ1-2; 9 nucleotides match TRBD1. The V and J ends lost 4 bases and 3 bases, in that order; junction bases with no gene match: 6. Germline CDR1 and CDR2: SQVTM and ANQGSEA. The CDR3 runs 14 residues. Full variable domain (remainder filled in from reference TRBV29-1 and TRBJ1-2): SAVISQKPSRDICQRGTSLTIQCQVDSQVTMMFWYRQQPGQSLTLIATANQGSEATYESGFVIDKFPISRPNLTFSTLTVSNMSPEDSSIYLCSVGTGTGHYGYTFGSGTRLTVV.

The chain recombines TRBV27 with TRBJ2-1; D ambiguous. There are 16 residues in the CDR3. The germline gives CDR1 MNHEY, CDR2 SMNVEV (reference sequence). V lost 1 base and J 1 base, leaving 11 bases between the germline ends. This chain's CDR3 is CASSLLSSTSYNEQFF. The CDR3 bases are TGTGCCAGCAGTTTATTAAGTTCTACTTCCTACAATGAGCAGTTCTTC.